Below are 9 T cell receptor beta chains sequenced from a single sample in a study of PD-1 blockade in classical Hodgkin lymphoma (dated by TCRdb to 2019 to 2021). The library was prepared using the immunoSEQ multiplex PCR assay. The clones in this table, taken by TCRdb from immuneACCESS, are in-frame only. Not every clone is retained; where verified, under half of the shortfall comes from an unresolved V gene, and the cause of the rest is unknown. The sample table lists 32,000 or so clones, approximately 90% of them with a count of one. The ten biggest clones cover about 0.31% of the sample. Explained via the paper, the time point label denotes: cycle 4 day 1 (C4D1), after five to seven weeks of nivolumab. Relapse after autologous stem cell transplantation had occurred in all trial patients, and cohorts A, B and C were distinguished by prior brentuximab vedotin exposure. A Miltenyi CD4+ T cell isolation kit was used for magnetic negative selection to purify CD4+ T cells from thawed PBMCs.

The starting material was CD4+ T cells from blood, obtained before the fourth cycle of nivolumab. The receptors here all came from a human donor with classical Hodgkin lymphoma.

This chain's CDR3 is CASSLSGQGAHEQYF. The DNA for the CDR3 is TGTGCCAGCAGCTTGTCGGGACAGGGGGCCCACGAGCAGTACTTC. The rearrangement joins TRBV5-6 to TRBJ2-7; 12 bases line up with TRBD1. Germline lookup yields CDR1 SGHDT and CDR2 YYEEEE. This CDR3 comprises 15 residues. J gave up 5 bases and V 1 base, and 4 bases lay outside the gene matches.

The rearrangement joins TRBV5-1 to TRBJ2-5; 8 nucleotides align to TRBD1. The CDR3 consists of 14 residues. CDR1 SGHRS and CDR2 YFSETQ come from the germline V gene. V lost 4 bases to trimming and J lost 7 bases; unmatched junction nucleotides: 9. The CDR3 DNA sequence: TGCGCCAGCAGCCCGGCAGGGGGCCCGGGGACCCAGTACTTC. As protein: CASSPAGGPGTQYF. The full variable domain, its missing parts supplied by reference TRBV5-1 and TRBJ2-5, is KAGVTQTPRYLIKTRGQQVTLSCSPISGHRSVSWYQQTPGQGLQFLFEYFSETQRNKGNFPGRFSGRQFSNSRSEMNVSTLELGDSALYLCASSPAGGPGTQYFGPGTRLLVL.

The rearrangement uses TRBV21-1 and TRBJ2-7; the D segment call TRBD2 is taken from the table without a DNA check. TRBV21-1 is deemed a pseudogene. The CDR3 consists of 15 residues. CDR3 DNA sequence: TGTGCCAGCAGCAAACAAAACCGGCTCACTAACGAGCAGTACTTC. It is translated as CASSKQNRLTNEQYF.

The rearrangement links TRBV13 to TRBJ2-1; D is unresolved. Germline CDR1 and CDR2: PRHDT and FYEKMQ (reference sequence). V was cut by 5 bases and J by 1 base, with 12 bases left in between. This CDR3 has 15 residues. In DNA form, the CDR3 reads TGTGCCAGCAGCCTCGACCCCGGATCCTACAATGAGCAGTTCTTC. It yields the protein CASSLDPGSYNEQFF.

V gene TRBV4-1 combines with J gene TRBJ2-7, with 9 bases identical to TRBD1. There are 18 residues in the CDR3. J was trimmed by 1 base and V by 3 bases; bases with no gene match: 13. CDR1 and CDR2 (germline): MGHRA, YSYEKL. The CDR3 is CASSQVTPGQGSSYEQYF. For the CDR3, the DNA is TGCGCCAGCAGCCAGGTTACCCCGGGACAGGGTAGTTCCTACGAGCAGTACTTC.

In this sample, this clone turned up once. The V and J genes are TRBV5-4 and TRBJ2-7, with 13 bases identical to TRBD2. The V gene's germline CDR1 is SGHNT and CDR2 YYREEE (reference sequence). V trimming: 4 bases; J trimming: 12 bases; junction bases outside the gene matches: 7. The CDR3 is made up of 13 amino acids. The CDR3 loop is CASSLGLAGRRYF. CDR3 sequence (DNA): TGTGCCAGCAGCCTGGGACTAGCGGGACGTCGGTACTTC.

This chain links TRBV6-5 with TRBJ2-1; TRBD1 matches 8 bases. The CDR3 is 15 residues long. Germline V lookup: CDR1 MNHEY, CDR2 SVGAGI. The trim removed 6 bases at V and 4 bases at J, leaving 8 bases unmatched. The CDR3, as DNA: TGTGCCAGCAGCCGACAGGGGCGAGGATACAATGAGCAGTTCTTC. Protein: CASSRQGRGYNEQFF.

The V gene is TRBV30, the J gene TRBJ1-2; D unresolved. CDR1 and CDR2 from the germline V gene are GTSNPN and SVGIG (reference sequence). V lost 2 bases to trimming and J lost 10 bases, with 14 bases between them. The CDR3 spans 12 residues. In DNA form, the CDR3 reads TGTGCCTGGAGTCTGGGGTTTATTGTCTACACCTTC. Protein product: CAWSLGFIVYTF.

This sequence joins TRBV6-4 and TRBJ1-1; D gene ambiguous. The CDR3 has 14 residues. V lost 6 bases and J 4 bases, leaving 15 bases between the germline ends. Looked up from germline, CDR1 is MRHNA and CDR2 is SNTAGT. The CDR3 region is CASRNGNERTEAFF. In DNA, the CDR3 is TGTGCCAGCAGAAACGGTAATGAACGCACTGAAGCTTTCTTT.